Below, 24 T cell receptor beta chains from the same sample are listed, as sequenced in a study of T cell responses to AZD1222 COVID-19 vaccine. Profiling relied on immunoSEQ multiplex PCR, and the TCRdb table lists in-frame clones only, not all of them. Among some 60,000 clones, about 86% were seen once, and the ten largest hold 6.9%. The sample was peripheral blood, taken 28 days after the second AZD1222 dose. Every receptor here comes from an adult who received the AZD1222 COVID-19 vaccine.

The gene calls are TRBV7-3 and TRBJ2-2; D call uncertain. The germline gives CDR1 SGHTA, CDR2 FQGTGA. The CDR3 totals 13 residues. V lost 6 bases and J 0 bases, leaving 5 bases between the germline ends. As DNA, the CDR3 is TGTGCCAGCAGTAATACGAACACCGGGGAGCTGTTTTTT. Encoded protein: CASSNTNTGELFF.

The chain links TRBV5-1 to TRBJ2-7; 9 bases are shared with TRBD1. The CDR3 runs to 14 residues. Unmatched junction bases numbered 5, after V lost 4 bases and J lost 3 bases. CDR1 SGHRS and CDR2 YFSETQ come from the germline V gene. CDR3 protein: CASSPTGGGYEQYF. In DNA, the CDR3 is TGCGCCAGCAGCCCGACAGGGGGAGGCTACGAGCAGTACTTC.

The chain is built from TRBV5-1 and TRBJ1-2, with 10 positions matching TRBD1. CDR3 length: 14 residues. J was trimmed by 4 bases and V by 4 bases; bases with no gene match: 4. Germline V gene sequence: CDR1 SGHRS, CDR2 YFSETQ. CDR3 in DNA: TGCGCCAGCAGCACCGGACAGGGGGTCTATGGCTACACCTTC. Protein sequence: CASSTGQGVYGYTF.

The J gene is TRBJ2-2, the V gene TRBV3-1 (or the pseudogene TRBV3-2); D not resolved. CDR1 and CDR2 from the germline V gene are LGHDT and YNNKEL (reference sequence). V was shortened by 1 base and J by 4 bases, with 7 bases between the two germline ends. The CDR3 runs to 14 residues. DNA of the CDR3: TGTGCCAGCAGCCAAGCACTTTTCACCGGGGAGCTGTTTTTT. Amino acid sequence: CASSQALFTGELFF.

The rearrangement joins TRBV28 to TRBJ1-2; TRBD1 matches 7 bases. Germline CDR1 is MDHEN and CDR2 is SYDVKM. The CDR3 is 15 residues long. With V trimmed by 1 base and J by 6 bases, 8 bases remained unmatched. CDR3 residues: CASSLFKRTGDGYTF. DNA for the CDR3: TGTGCCAGCAGTTTATTCAAGCGGACAGGCGATGGCTACACCTTC.

The CDR3 loop is CASSRGQGAPSGNTIYF. CDR3 DNA sequence: TGTGCCAGCTCACGGGGACAGGGGGCCCCCTCTGGAAACACCATATATTTT. This chain links TRBV27 with TRBJ1-3; 12 bases line up with TRBD1. CDR3 size: 17 residues. Germline values: CDR1 MNHEY, CDR2 SMNVEV (reference sequence). J gave up 0 bases and V 8 bases, and 8 bases lay outside the gene matches.

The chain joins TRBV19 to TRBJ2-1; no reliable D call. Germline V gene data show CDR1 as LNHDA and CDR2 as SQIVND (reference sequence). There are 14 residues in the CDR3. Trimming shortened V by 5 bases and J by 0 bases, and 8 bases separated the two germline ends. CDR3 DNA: TGTGCCAGTAGTCCCGGTCACTCCTACAATGAGCAGTTCTTC. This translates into CASSPGHSYNEQFF.

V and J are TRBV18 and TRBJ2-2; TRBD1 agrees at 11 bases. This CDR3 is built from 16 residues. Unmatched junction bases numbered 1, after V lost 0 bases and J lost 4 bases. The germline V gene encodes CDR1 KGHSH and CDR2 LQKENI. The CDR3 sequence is CASSPPGTGGTGELFF. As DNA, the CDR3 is TGTGCCAGCTCACCACCCGGGACAGGGGGCACCGGGGAGCTGTTTTTT.

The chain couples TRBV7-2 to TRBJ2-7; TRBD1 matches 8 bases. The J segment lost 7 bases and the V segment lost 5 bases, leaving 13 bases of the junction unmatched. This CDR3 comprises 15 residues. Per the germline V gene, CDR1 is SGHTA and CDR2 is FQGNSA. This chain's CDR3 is CASSQRTGRYGEQYF. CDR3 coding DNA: TGTGCCAGCAGCCAAAGGACAGGGCGATACGGGGAGCAGTACTTC.

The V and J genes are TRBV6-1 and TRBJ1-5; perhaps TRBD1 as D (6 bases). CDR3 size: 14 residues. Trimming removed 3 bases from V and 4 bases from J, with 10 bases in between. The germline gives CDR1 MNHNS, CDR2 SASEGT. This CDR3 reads CASSDQGLNQPQHF. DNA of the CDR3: TGTGCCAGCAGTGATCAGGGGTTGAATCAGCCCCAGCATTTT.

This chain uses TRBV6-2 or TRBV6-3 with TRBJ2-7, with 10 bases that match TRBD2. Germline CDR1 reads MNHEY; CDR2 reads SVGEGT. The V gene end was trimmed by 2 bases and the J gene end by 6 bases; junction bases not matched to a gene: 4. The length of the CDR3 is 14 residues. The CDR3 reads CASSYGRLAGEQYF. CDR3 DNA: TGTGCCAGCAGTTACGGACGACTAGCGGGCGAGCAGTACTTC.

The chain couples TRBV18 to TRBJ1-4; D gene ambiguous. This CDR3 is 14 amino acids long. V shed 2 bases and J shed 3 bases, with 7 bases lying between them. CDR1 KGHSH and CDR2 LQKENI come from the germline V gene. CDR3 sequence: CASSPRTPNEKLFF. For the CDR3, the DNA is TGTGCCAGCTCACCAAGAACACCTAATGAAAAACTGTTTTTT.

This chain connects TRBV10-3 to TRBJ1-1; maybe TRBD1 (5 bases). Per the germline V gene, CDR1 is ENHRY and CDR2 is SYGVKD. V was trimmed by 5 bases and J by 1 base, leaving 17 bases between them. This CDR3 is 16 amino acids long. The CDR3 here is CAISHPGPEGNTEAFF. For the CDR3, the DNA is TGTGCCATCAGTCATCCAGGGCCAGAGGGGAACACTGAAGCTTTCTTT.

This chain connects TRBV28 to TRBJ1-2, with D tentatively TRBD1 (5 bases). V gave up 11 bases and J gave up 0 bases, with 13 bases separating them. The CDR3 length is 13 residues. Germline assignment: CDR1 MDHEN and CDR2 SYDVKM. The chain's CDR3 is CAYGAHPNYGYTF. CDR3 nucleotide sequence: TGTGCCTACGGGGCCCATCCTAACTATGGCTACACCTTC.

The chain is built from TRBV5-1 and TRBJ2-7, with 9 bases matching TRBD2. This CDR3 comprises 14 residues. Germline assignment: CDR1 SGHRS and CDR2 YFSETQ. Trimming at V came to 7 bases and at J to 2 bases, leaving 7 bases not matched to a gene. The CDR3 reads CASGPGLATYEQYF. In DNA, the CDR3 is TGCGCCAGCGGACCGGGACTAGCAACCTACGAGCAGTACTTC.

DNA for the CDR3: TGTGCCAGCAGCCCGACAGGGAACACTGAAGCTTTCTTT. This translates into CASSPTGNTEAFF. The V call is TRBV7-3, the J call TRBJ1-1; D is perhaps TRBD1 (6 bases). From germline, CDR1 is SGHTA and CDR2 FQGTGA. CDR3 length: 13 residues. The V end lost 5 bases, the J end lost 1 base, and 8 bases lay between the germline ends. Together with reference TRBV7-3 and TRBJ1-1, the CDR3 gives the full variable domain: GAGVSQTPSNKVTEKGKYVELRCDPISGHTALYWYRQSLGQGPEFLIYFQGTGAADDSGLPNDRFFAVRPEGSVSTLKIQRTERGDSAVYLCASSPTGNTEAFFGQGTRLTVV.

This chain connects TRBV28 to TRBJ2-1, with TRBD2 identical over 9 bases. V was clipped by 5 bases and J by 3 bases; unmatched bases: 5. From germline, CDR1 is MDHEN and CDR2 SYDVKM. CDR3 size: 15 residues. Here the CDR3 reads CASSPSGGNYNEQFF. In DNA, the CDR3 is TGTGCCAGCAGTCCGAGCGGGGGGAACTACAATGAGCAGTTCTTC.

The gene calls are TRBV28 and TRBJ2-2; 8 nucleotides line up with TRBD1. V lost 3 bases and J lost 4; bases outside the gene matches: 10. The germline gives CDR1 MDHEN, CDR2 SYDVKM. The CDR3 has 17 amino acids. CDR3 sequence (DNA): TGTGCCAGCAGTTTTGTGGTGACAGGGGTTGCCACCGGGGAGCTGTTTTTT. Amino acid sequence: CASSFVVTGVATGELFF.

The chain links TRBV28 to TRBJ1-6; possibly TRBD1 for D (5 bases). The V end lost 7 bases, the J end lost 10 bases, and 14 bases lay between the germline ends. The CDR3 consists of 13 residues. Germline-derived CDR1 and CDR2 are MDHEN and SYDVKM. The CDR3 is CASIPKGYSPLHF. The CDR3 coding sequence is TGTGCCAGCATCCCTAAGGGGTACTCACCCCTCCACTTT.

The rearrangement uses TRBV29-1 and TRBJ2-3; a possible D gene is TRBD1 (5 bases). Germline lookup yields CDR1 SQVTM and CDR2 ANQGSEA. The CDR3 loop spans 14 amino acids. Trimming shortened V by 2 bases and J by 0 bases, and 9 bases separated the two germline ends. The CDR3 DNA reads TGCAGCGTTGAAAGGGGATCAAGCACAGATACGCAGTATTTT. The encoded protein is CSVERGSSTDTQYF.

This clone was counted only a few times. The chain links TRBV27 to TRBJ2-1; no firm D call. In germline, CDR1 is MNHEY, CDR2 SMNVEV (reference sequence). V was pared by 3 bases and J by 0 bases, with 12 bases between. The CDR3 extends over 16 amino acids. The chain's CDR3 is CASSFSLVSSYNEQFF. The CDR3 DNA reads TGTGCCAGCAGTTTTTCTCTCGTAAGCTCCTACAATGAGCAGTTCTTC.

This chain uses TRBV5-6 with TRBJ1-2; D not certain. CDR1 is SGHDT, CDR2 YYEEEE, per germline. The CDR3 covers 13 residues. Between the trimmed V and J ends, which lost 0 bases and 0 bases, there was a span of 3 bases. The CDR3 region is CASSLGTNYGYTF. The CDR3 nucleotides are TGTGCCAGCAGCTTGGGTACTAACTATGGCTACACCTTC.

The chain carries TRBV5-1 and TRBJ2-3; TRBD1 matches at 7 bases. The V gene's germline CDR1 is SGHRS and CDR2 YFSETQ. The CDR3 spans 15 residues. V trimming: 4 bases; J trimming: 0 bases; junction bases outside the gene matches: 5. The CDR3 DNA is TGCGCCAGCAGCCGGGGACAGACGAGCACAGATACGCAGTATTTT. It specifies CASSRGQTSTDTQYF.

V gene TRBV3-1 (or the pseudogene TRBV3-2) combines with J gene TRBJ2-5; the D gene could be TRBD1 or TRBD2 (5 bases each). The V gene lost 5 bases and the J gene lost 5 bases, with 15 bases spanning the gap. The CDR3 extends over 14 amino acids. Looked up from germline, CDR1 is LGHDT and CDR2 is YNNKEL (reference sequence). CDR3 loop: CASSLQPGAETQYF. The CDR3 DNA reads TGTGCCAGCAGCTTACAGCCCGGGGCGGAGACCCAGTACTTC.